A selection of T cell receptor beta chains follows, all from one sample in a study of blood T cell repertoires in COVID-19. Generated by immunoSEQ multiplex PCR, the TCRdb table keeps only in-frame clones and is missing some. The table lists around 150,000 clones, 85% of them singletons, with 3% to 4% in the top ten. Sequenced input: peripheral blood. These receptors were obtained from a human donor with acute or convalescent COVID-19. The donor label of this sample is uncertain. Each CDR3 is given with its conserved first and last residue. D genes are given only for firm matches. Some rows have no size entry. The others give once, few or many, or a class for an expanded clone.

TRBD1,-,TRBJ1-5,TRBV7-8,CASSPGGGNQPQHF,TGTGCCAGCAGCCCAGGGGGTGGTAATCAGCCCCAGCATTTT
TRBD2,once,TRBJ2-3,TRBV29-1,CSVEDGGRGRDTQYF,TGCAGCGTTGAAGACGGGGGGAGGGGTAGAGATACGCAGTATTTT
-,-,TRBJ1-2,TRBV27,CASSSQGALSYGYTF,TGTGCCAGCAGTTCACAGGGCGCGCTCTCCTATGGCTACACCTTC
TRBD1,-,TRBJ1-1,TRBV6-5,CASSAQTGVATEAFF,TGTGCCAGCAGCGCCCAGACAGGGGTGGCCACTGAAGCTTTCTTT
-,-,TRBJ2-7,TRBV15,CATSRDRVSYEQYF,TGTGCCACCAGCAGAGACAGGGTTTCCTACGAGCAGTACTTC
-,-,TRBJ2-2,TRBV11-3,CASSPTGSYILHTGELFF,TGTGCCAGCAGCCCCACGGGATCCTACATCCTCCACACCGGGGAGCTGTTTTTT
TRBD1,-,TRBJ1-5,TRBV28,CASSLIQGQGQPQHF,TGTGCCAGCAGCCTAATACAGGGGCAAGGGCAGCCCCAGCATTTT
-,-,TRBJ1-1,TRBV19,CASSLRQPNTEAFF,TGTGCCAGTAGTTTGAGACAGCCGAACACTGAAGCTTTCTTT
TRBD1,-,TRBJ2-7,TRBV7-2,CASSLVAGGYEQYF,TGTGCCAGCAGCTTAGTGGCAGGGGGCTACGAGCAGTACTTC
TRBD1,-,TRBJ1-5,TRBV15,CATSSSRTGGFPTNQPQHF,TGTGCCACCAGCAGCTCTAGGACAGGGGGTTTTCCGACCAATCAGCCCCAGCATTTT
-,-,TRBJ1-1,TRBV29-1,CSVGAQDPMNTEAFF,TGCAGCGTTGGGGCACAGGATCCCATGAACACTGAAGCTTTCTTT
-,-,TRBJ1-3,TRBV5-1,CASSFGSGNTIYF,TGCGCCAGCAGCTTCGGGAGTGGAAACACCATATATTTT
-,-,TRBJ1-6,TRBV3-1/TRBV3-2,CASSRRGGRDSPLHF,TGTGCCAGCAGCCGGCGCGGGGGTAGGGATTCACCCCTCCACTTT
TRBD1,-,TRBJ2-3,TRBV24-1,CATSIPTGLTDTQYF,TGTGCCACCAGTATCCCGACAGGGCTTACAGATACGCAGTATTTT
-,once,TRBJ1-5,TRBV12-5,CASGLVYGRGNQPQHF,TGTGCTAGTGGTTTGGTATATGGCAGAGGGAATCAGCCCCAGCATTTT
-,few,TRBJ2-4,TRBV9,CASSSSAGNIQYF,TGTGCCAGCAGCTCTTCCGCCGGGAACATTCAGTACTTC
-,-,TRBJ1-1,TRBV15,CATSQGAGRTEAFF,TGTGCCACCAGCCAAGGAGCGGGAAGGACTGAAGCTTTCTTT
-,-,TRBJ2-6,TRBV9,CASSPQFRSGANVLTF,TGTGCCAGCAGCCCCCAGTTCCGCTCTGGGGCCAACGTCCTGACTTTC
-,once,TRBJ1-3,TRBV4-3,CASSHGTTRISGNTIYF,TGCGCCAGCAGCCACGGAACCACTAGGATCTCTGGAAACACCATATATTTT
TRBD1,few,TRBJ1-4,TRBV7-9,CASSLALTGGLFF,TGTGCCAGCAGCTTAGCCCTTACAGGGGGACTGTTTTTT
-,-,TRBJ1-3,TRBV15,CATSRDGGSPGNTIYF,TGTGCCACCAGCAGAGATGGGGGGTCCCCTGGAAACACCATATATTTT
-,-,TRBJ1-1,TRBV4-1,CASSISSTEAFF,TGCGCCAGCAGCATAAGTAGTACTGAAGCTTTCTTT